This T cell receptor (beta chain) was retrieved from a study of blood T cell repertoires in COVID-19 (dated by TCRdb to 2019 to 2021). Concerning the study at large: Collaborator samples came from the United States, Italy and Spain and covered acute and convalescent phases of COVID-19. A freely available public database, intended as a resource for researchers studying the immune response to SARS-CoV-2, is where the repertoires were released. Sample metadata almost always included a de-identified subject ID, COVID-19 status, age in years and sex. Where available, HLA class I and class II types were taken from metadata supplied by the sample provider and were not determined by assay-based typing. Subjects who had been exposed to COVID-19, were actively infected with it, or had recovered from it provided the deeply sampled blood TCRbeta repertoires that made up the dataset. The prospective study material was composed of cDNA or gDNA derived from T cells, B-cell-depleted T cells, or PBMCs. The samples were drawn from the first 160 participants of the ongoing ImmuneRACE study and from 1,200 or so subjects provided by 6 global collaborators.

One collaborating source in Seattle enrolled patients while the patients were actively infected and followed the patients over time throughout the course of disease. Each collaborating institution followed its own protocols to collect whole blood in K2EDTA tubes. For TCRbeta analysis, collaborators shipped samples in one of three forms: frozen whole blood, isolated PBMCs, or DNA extracted from either of those sample types. Findings and caveats that apply to the study as a whole: The quantity of clinical and demographic metadata differed by source and by participant and was supplied without curation.

A word on this clone: This clone's antigen is unknown. Per-nucleotide qualities are absent, and no much larger clonotype sits a single base away.

TCRbeta CDR3 regions were amplified from genomic DNA using the immunoSEQ Assay, a bias-controlled multiplex PCR. Concerning the study's data processing: The number of nucleated cells in each sample was estimated by amplification of reference gene primers within the assay. To quantify the absolute abundance of each unique TCRbeta CDR3 rearrangement, sequence reads were collapsed and filtered. Productive Simpson clonality was computed per sample as the square root of Simpson's diversity index over productive rearrangements. What TCRdb holds here is the immuneACCESS table cut down to in-frame rearrangements. Part of the clones is not present; checked against another copy, under half of the missing clones reflect an unresolved V gene, and the others are unexplained. V and J calls and clone size are as listed in that table; D and trimming were resolved from the DNA. The sample table lists approximately 330,000 clones, 87% of them with a count of one. Approximately 10% of the sample is in the top ten clones.

The source of this sequence is a man between 25 and 39 years old with COVID-19, enrolled during active disease. Sample: peripheral blood.

The CDR3 corresponds to CASSVQGYSGNTIYF. The sequenced DNA: TGTGCCAGCAGCGTCCAGGGGTACTCTGGAAACACCATATATTTT. The receptor chain draws on TRBV7-8 and TRBJ1-3; possibly the D gene is TRBD1, per 6 matching bases. Between the V and J ends, shortened by 5 bases and 0 bases respectively, the junction contains 11 bases. Taken from the germline V gene, the CDR1 and CDR2 loops are SGHVS and FQNEAQ. From its cysteine to its phenylalanine, the CDR3 spans 15 amino acids. Here the CDR3 DNA is all that survives: 45 bases in frame from base 1.